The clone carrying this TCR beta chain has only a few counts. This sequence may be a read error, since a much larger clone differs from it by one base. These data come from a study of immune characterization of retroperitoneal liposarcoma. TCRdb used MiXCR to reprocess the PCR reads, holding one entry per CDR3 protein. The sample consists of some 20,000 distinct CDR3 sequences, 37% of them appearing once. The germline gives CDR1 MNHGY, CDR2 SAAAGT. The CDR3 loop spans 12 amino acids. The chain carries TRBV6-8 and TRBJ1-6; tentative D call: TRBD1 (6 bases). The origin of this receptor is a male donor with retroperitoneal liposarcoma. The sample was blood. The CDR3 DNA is TGTGCCAGCAGTGACAGGTATTCACCCCCCCACTTT. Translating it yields CASSDRYSPPHF.